This section outlines one T cell receptor beta chain sequence together with its context. Per germline, CDR1 SGHRS and CDR2 YFSETQ. The ends were cut back, 0 bases at V and 1 base at J, with 10 bases in the middle. The CDR3 spans 15 residues. Profiling relied on immunoSEQ multiplex PCR, and the TCRdb table lists in-frame clones only, not all of them. The table lists 75,000 to 85,000 clones, more than 75% of them singletons. This record comes from a study of OX40 agonist ivuxolimab in advanced cancers. Whole-study context: Having had anti-PD-1, anti-PD-L1 or anti-CTLA-4 therapy before was allowed, and about 42% had some. Three patients showed partial responses: one hepatocellular carcinoma and two cutaneous melanoma cases.

This clonotype was sampled from an adult with an advanced solid tumor such as melanoma, head and neck, liver or kidney cancer. The specimen was CD4+ or CD8+ T cells sorted from blood, collected in a trial of the OX40 agonist ivuxolimab. The chain links TRBV5-1 to TRBJ1-1, with D possibly TRBD1 on 5 matching bases. The CDR3 DNA reads TGCGCCAGCAGCTTGGAAGCAGGGCCGAACACTGAAGCTTTCTTT. This sequence encodes CASSLEAGPNTEAFF.